The 27 T cell receptor beta chains below all came from one sample that was sequenced in a study of T cell responses to AZD1222 COVID-19 vaccine. Clones were read by immunoSEQ multiplex PCR, and TCRdb kept only the in-frame ones, dropping some. Here the sample spans about 120,000 clones, about 93% being singletons. This specimen was peripheral blood, taken 28 days after the second AZD1222 dose. The receptors come from an adult who received the AZD1222 COVID-19 vaccine.

The chain joins TRBV9 to TRBJ1-1; D is perhaps TRBD1 (5 bases). Per germline, CDR1 SGDLS and CDR2 YYNGEE. The CDR3 has 15 residues. Trimming pared 4 bases from V and 5 bases from J, leaving 18 bases between. CDR3 nucleotide sequence: TGTGCCAGCAGCCCCCTAGGTGCAGGGAGAACTGAAGCTTTCTTT. As protein: CASSPLGAGRTEAFF.

The chain joins TRBV2 to TRBJ1-6; D gene uncertain. V lost 1 base to trimming and J lost 7 bases, with 5 bases between them. Germline V CDR1 and CDR2: SNHLY, FYNNEI. This CDR3 is 13 amino acids long. The CDR3 DNA follows: TGTGCCAGCAGTGAAGTTAAGAATTCACCCCTCCACTTT. Amino acid sequence: CASSEVKNSPLHF.

The J gene is TRBJ2-1, the V gene TRBV5-1; D remains ambiguous. CDR1 is SGHRS, CDR2 YFSETQ, per germline. Trimming shortened V by 4 bases and J by 7 bases, and 12 bases separated the two germline ends. The CDR3 runs to 13 residues. The CDR3: CASSALVQNEQFF. CDR3 DNA: TGCGCCAGCAGCGCTCTAGTTCAGAATGAGCAGTTCTTC.

The chain joins TRBV6-5 to TRBJ1-2, with D possibly TRBD1 on 6 matching bases. Per the germline V gene, CDR1 is MNHEY and CDR2 is SVGAGI. Between the trimmed V and J ends, which lost 4 bases and 6 bases, there was a span of 9 bases. The CDR3 sequence is 12 residues long. CDR3: CASSSNRDGYTF. The CDR3 DNA reads TGTGCCAGCAGTTCAAACAGGGATGGCTACACCTTC.

The chain employs TRBV9 and TRBJ2-7; D might be TRBD2 (5 bases). CDR3 length: 13 amino acids. The germline V and J ends were trimmed by 0 bases and 3 bases, with 7 bases remaining between them. The V gene's germline CDR1 is SGDLS and CDR2 YYNGEE. CDR3 sequence reads: CASSVAGSYEQYF. The CDR3 DNA reads TGTGCCAGCAGCGTAGCTGGGAGCTACGAGCAGTACTTC.

The chain combines TRBV6-5 with TRBJ2-2; D is uncertain. V lost 7 bases to trimming and J lost 0 bases, with 12 bases between them. The germline CDR1 and CDR2 sequences are MNHEY and SVGAGI. The CDR3 is 15 residues long. Here the CDR3 DNA reads TGTGCCAGCACCCCCCTGGGCGCGAACACCGGGGAGCTGTTTTTT. Residues: CASTPLGANTGELFF.

The chain recombines TRBV3-1 (or the pseudogene TRBV3-2) with TRBJ1-5, with D uncertain. This CDR3 comprises 14 residues. Trimming pared 2 bases from V and 1 base from J, leaving 6 bases between. In germline, CDR1 is LGHDT, CDR2 YNNKEL (reference sequence). CDR3 amino acids: CASSQSRSNQPQHF. The CDR3 coding sequence is TGTGCCAGCAGCCAATCCAGAAGCAATCAGCCCCAGCATTTT.

This chain connects TRBV10-2 to TRBJ1-1; D call uncertain. The germline V gene encodes CDR1 WSHSY and CDR2 SAAADI. V was clipped by 6 bases and J by 1 base, with 9 bases between them. CDR3 length equals 13 residues. The CDR3 protein is CASRRRGNTEAFF. DNA of the CDR3: TGCGCCAGCAGGCGGCGGGGGAACACTGAAGCTTTCTTT.

The chain recombines TRBV2 with TRBJ1-1, with a weak D call TRBD1 (5 bases). Germline lookup yields CDR1 SNHLY and CDR2 FYNNEI. The V end lost 8 bases, the J end lost 4 bases, and 14 bases lay between the germline ends. This CDR3 has 13 amino acids. CDR3 amino acids: CASGPGLGTEAFF. The CDR3 bases are TGTGCCAGCGGACCAGGGCTGGGCACTGAAGCTTTCTTT.

The chain combines TRBV10-3 with TRBJ1-5, with no clear D. V was cut by 4 bases and J by 6 bases, with 10 bases left in between. From germline, CDR1 is ENHRY and CDR2 SYGVKD. The CDR3 sequence is 13 residues long. In DNA, the CDR3 is TGTGCCATCAGTGGTGAAGGCCGTCAGCCCCAGCATTTT. This translates into CAISGEGRQPQHF.

The V call is TRBV5-1, the J call TRBJ2-1; 14 nucleotides agree with TRBD2. After removal of 4 bases from V and 7 bases from J, the junction contained 7 bases not matched to a gene. CDR3 length: 16 amino acids. CDR1 and CDR2 from the germline V gene are SGHRS and YFSETQ. CDR3 in DNA: TGCGCCAGCAGCCTAGGACTAGCGGGGGGTCAGAATGAGCAGTTCTTC. The encoded protein is CASSLGLAGGQNEQFF.

This chain links TRBV28 with TRBJ2-3; weak D call: TRBD2 (5 bases). The V and J ends lost 8 bases and 5 bases respectively, with 14 bases between them. This CDR3 is built from 13 residues. CDR1 is MDHEN and CDR2 is SYDVKM in the germline V gene. Here the CDR3 DNA reads TGTGCCAGCGGCGAGGGCGTCGGAGATACGCAGTATTTT. Its protein is CASGEGVGDTQYF.

The chain joins TRBV19 to TRBJ1-2, with TRBD1 identical over 7 bases. Germline CDR1 reads LNHDA; CDR2 reads SQIVND (reference sequence). J gave up 2 bases and V 6 bases, and 9 bases lay outside the gene matches. The CDR3 is 15 residues long. As DNA, the CDR3 is TGTGCCAGTAGAGGAGTCGACAGGGTGAACTATGGCTACACCTTC. Protein product: CASRGVDRVNYGYTF. The full variable domain, with the rest looked up from reference TRBV19 and TRBJ1-2, is DGGITQSPKYLFRKEGQNVTLSCEQNLNHDAMYWYRQDPGQGLRLIYYSQIVNDFQKGDIAEGYSVSREKKESFPLTVTSAQKNPTAFYLCASRGVDRVNYGYTFGSGTRLTVV.

In regard to this clone: Other DNA sequences within the sample encode an identical CDR3. V is TRBV29-1 and J is TRBJ2-5; 9 positions match TRBD1. After removal of 6 bases from V and 5 bases from J, the junction contained 1 base not matched to a gene. The germline V gene encodes CDR1 SQVTM and CDR2 ANQGSEA. The CDR3 is 11 amino acids. CDR3 DNA: TGCAGCGTCGGACAGGGGGAGACCCAGTACTTC. Its translation: CSVGQGETQYF. Using reference TRBV29-1 and TRBJ2-5 for the parts outside the CDR3, the full variable domain is SAVISQKPSRDICQRGTSLTIQCQVDSQVTMMFWYRQQPGQSLTLIATANQGSEATYESGFVIDKFPISRPNLTFSTLTVSNMSPEDSSIYLCSVGQGETQYFGPGTRLLVL.

The genes are TRBV30 and TRBJ2-1; a possible D gene is TRBD2 (6 bases). V lost 2 bases and J lost 7, with 12 bases in between. Germline V lookup: CDR1 GTSNPN, CDR2 SVGIG (reference sequence). The CDR3 sequence is 13 residues long. DNA of the CDR3: TGTGCCTGGAGTCCTGCTAGCGTTAATGAGCAGTTCTTC. Amino acid sequence: CAWSPASVNEQFF.

DNA of the CDR3: TGTGCCAGCAGTTACTCCGCAGGGCGCACTGAAGCTTTCTTT. It specifies CASSYSAGRTEAFF. This chain joins TRBV6-5 and TRBJ1-1, with a weak D call TRBD1 (5 bases). The germline V gene has CDR1 MNHEY and CDR2 SVGAGI. The CDR3 consists of 14 residues. Trimming took off 0 bases at V and 4 bases at J, with 9 bases between the two ends.

The chain couples TRBV11-3 to TRBJ2-3; no clear D. This CDR3 comprises 13 residues. V dropped 0 bases and J dropped 3 bases, with 4 bases sitting between them. Germline V gives CDR1 SGHNT, CDR2 YENEEA. Here the CDR3 DNA reads TGTGCCAGCAGCTTAGAACAAACAGATACGCAGTATTTT. Translated: CASSLEQTDTQYF.

The V and J genes are TRBV5-1 and TRBJ2-5; the match to TRBD2 covers 9 bases. Germline V gives CDR1 SGHRS, CDR2 YFSETQ. Trimming took 2 bases from V and 4 from J; bases not matched to a gene: 3. This CDR3 comprises 14 residues. In nucleotides, the CDR3 is TGCGCCAGCAGCTTTAGCGGGGGTTCAGAGACCCAGTACTTC. Translation gives CASSFSGGSETQYF. The full variable domain, rest sourced from reference TRBV5-1 and TRBJ2-5, is KAGVTQTPRYLIKTRGQQVTLSCSPISGHRSVSWYQQTPGQGLQFLFEYFSETQRNKGNFPGRFSGRQFSNSRSEMNVSTLELGDSALYLCASSFSGGSETQYFGPGTRLLVL.

As DNA, the CDR3 is TGCGCCAGCAGCCAAGGATCCGGCGAGCAGTACTTC. Amino acid sequence: CASSQGSGEQYF. The chain combines TRBV4-3 with TRBJ2-7; no reliable D call. V was cut by 1 base and J by 6 bases, with 7 bases left in between. The CDR3 is made up of 12 amino acids. The germline gives CDR1 LGHNA, CDR2 YSLEER.

The rearrangement uses TRBV28 and TRBJ2-1, with 12 bases fitting TRBD2. V gave up 2 bases and J gave up 7 bases; unmatched junction bases: 6. The CDR3 is made up of 16 amino acids. Germline CDR1 and CDR2: MDHEN and SYDVKM. The CDR3 DNA reads TGTGCCAGCAGTTTAACGACTAGCGGGAGTGGGAATGAGCAGTTCTTC. This gives the protein CASSLTTSGSGNEQFF.

This clone was recorded once. V and J are TRBV27 and TRBJ2-2; D gene uncertain. In germline, CDR1 is MNHEY, CDR2 SMNVEV (reference sequence). This CDR3 has 14 amino acids. Trimming left V 2 bases short and J 5 bases short, with 9 bases between. CDR3 sequence (DNA): TGTGCCAGCAGTTTAGAATGGCGTACCGGGGAGCTGTTTTTT. Amino acid sequence: CASSLEWRTGELFF.

The chain combines TRBV7-3 with TRBJ2-1; D unclear. V lost 1 base to trimming and J lost 7 bases, with 8 bases between them. Germline CDR1 is SGHTA and CDR2 is FQGTGA. The CDR3 covers 13 residues. The CDR3 region has the DNA TGTGCCAGCAGCTTAATTTTGGGTAATGAGCAGTTCTTC. This encodes CASSLILGNEQFF.

This chain connects TRBV4-3 to TRBJ2-3; a possible D gene is TRBD2 (6 bases). CDR3 length: 16 residues. Germline V gene lookup returns CDR1 LGHNA and CDR2 YSLEER. V lost 3 bases and J 3 bases, leaving 16 bases between the germline ends. The CDR3 spells CASSHPGLDRTDTQYF. As DNA, the CDR3 is TGCGCCAGCAGCCACCCGGGACTCGATCGTACAGATACGCAGTATTTT.

The chain combines TRBV18 with TRBJ1-4, with D unresolved. CDR1 is KGHSH and CDR2 is LQKENI in the germline V gene. The germline V and J ends were trimmed by 6 bases and 5 bases, with 16 bases remaining between them. There are 15 residues in the CDR3. CDR3 sequence reads: CASSRQNSENEKLFF. The DNA of the CDR3 is TGTGCCAGCTCGCGCCAGAACAGTGAGAATGAAAAACTGTTTTTT.

This clone showed up just once. This chain uses TRBV2 with TRBJ2-2; TRBD2 is a possible D gene (7 bases). In germline, CDR1 is SNHLY, CDR2 FYNNEI. The CDR3 consists of 16 residues. Trimming cost V 5 bases and J 0 bases, with 13 bases left between them. For the CDR3, the DNA is TGTGCCAGCAGTCCGGGCGGGGGCGCGAACACCGGGGAGCTGTTTTTT. Translated: CASSPGGGANTGELFF.

The CDR3 DNA is TGTGCCAGCAGCCCCCAGGGGGACTATAATTCACCCCTCCACTTT. It encodes CASSPQGDYNSPLHF. The chain recombines TRBV7-3 with TRBJ1-6; TRBD1 matches 7 bases. CDR3 size: 15 residues. V was clipped by 5 bases and J by 3 bases; unmatched bases: 4. The germline gives CDR1 SGHTA, CDR2 FQGTGA. Full variable domain (missing parts from reference TRBV7-3 and TRBJ1-6): GAGVSQTPSNKVTEKGKYVELRCDPISGHTALYWYRQSLGQGPEFLIYFQGTGAADDSGLPNDRFFAVRPEGSVSTLKIQRTERGDSAVYLCASSPQGDYNSPLHFGNGTRLTVT.

The rearrangement joins TRBV3-1 (or the pseudogene TRBV3-2) to TRBJ2-7; the D gene is possibly TRBD1 (5 bases). Trimming shortened V by 2 bases and J by 1 base, and 15 bases separated the two germline ends. This CDR3 contains 16 residues. Germline V gene sequence: CDR1 LGHDT, CDR2 YNNKEL (reference sequence). The DNA for the CDR3 is TGTGCCAGCAGCCAATCCCCCACAGGCGCTTCCTACGAGCAGTACTTC. Translated, it gives CASSQSPTGASYEQYF.